Below, 22 T cell receptor beta chains from the same sample are listed, as sequenced in a study of beta chain features in type 1 diabetes. Expressed TCRB transcripts were sequenced because the isolated RNA had all been reverse transcribed beforehand. Produced via immunoSEQ multiplex PCR; TCRdb's table is partial and in-frame only. The sample gives hundreds of thousands of clones, roughly 15% of which show up once; around 0.1% is in the top ten. The source material was naive CD4+ T cells from blood. The origin of the receptors is a man aged 18 to 30 in good health.

This clone has just a few counts. Other DNA sequences in the same sample also yield this CDR3. The chain uses TRBV7-2 and TRBJ2-5; 7 bases are a match to TRBD1. The CDR3 contains 13 residues. Germline CDR1 reads SGHTA; CDR2 reads FQGNSA. V lost 1 base and J lost 4; bases outside the gene matches: 0. CDR3 in amino acids: CASSLGTGETQYF. The CDR3 DNA reads as TGTGCCAGCAGCTTAGGGACAGGAGAGACCCAGTACTTC. Variable domain in full (rest from reference TRBV7-2 and TRBJ2-5): GAGVSQSPSNKVTEKGKDVELRCDPISGHTALYWYRQSLGQGLEFLIYFQGNSAPDKSGLPSDRFSAERTGGSVSTLTIQRTQQEDSAVYLCASSLGTGETQYFGPGTRLLVL.

This clone was detected a few times. V is TRBV25-1 and J is TRBJ1-2, with D possibly matching TRBD1 (6 bases). The CDR3 is 15 amino acids. Germline-derived CDR1 and CDR2 are MGHDK and SYGVNS. V was trimmed by 7 bases and J by 8 bases, leaving 23 bases between them. The CDR3 nucleotides read TGTGCCAGCACGGATTCTCGCAGGGGTTTTTTGGGCTACACCTTC. Encoded protein: CASTDSRRGFLGYTF.

The table lists this clone with a few counts. The rearrangement joins TRBV28 to TRBJ2-1, with D unclear. Trimming shortened V by 2 bases and J by 8 bases, and 10 bases separated the two germline ends. CDR1 and CDR2 from the germline V gene are MDHEN and SYDVKM. CDR3 length: 13 residues. DNA of the CDR3: TGTGCCAGCAGTTTAATCCTAGTCGATGAGCAGTTCTTC. This codes for CASSLILVDEQFF.

The rearrangement uses TRBV2 and TRBJ1-1; maybe TRBD1 (6 bases). The germline V and J ends were trimmed by 6 bases and 6 bases, with 11 bases remaining between them. The CDR3 spans 12 residues. Germline assignment: CDR1 SNHLY and CDR2 FYNNEI. The CDR3 region has the DNA TGTGCCAGCAGAAGGGACAACCCTGAAGCTTTCTTT. Protein: CASRRDNPEAFF.

In this sample, this clone turned up a few times. The V call is TRBV5-1, the J call TRBJ2-7, with D maybe TRBD2 (6 bases). The ends were cut back, 5 bases at V and 6 bases at J, with 15 bases in the middle. This CDR3 is built from 13 residues. Germline V gene lookup returns CDR1 SGHRS and CDR2 YFSETQ. The CDR3 here is CASRRDSNGEQYF. Written as DNA, the CDR3 is TGCGCCAGCAGACGGGACTCCAACGGCGAGCAGTACTTC.

The V and J genes are TRBV7-2 and TRBJ1-5, with TRBD1 matching over 8 bases. The CDR3 sequence is 13 residues long. The germline V gene has CDR1 SGHTA and CDR2 FQGNSA. V was clipped by 4 bases and J by 6 bases; unmatched bases: 2. CDR3 nucleotide sequence: TGTGCCAGCAGCTGGGGACAGGCTCAGCCCCAGCATTTT. It codes for CASSWGQAQPQHF.

This clone has just a few counts. V gene TRBV18 combines with J gene TRBJ1-1; 7 positions match TRBD1. Germline V CDR1 and CDR2: KGHSH, LQKENI. The CDR3 is 15 residues long. J was trimmed by 4 bases and V by 5 bases; bases with no gene match: 10. CDR3: CASSTTQGTGTEAFF. As DNA, the CDR3 is TGTGCCAGCTCAACAACACAGGGGACGGGCACTGAAGCTTTCTTT.

This clone was seen more than once but under ten times. The germline gene is not matched at one end of the junction; a read error may be the cause. The rearrangement uses TRBV20-1 and TRBJ2-1; 7 bases map to TRBD1. The CDR3 consists of 11 residues. CDR1 and CDR2 from the germline V gene are DFQATT and SNEGSKA (reference sequence). The DNA of the CDR3 is TGCAGTGCTCCCTACAGGGGTGAGAAGTTCTTC. Amino acid sequence: CSAPYRGEKFF.

In this sample, this clone turned up a few times. The rearrangement uses TRBV9 and TRBJ2-1; TRBD2 might be the D (7 bases). CDR1 is SGDLS and CDR2 is YYNGEE in the germline V gene. V was trimmed by 4 bases and J by 4 bases, leaving 18 bases between them. The CDR3 totals 16 residues. Here the CDR3 DNA reads TGTGCCAGCAGCCCACGGGGGGCGGGGAATTACAATGAGCAGTTCTTC. Its translation is CASSPRGAGNYNEQFF.

This clone came up a few times. The chain joins TRBV5-1 to TRBJ1-4, with D possibly TRBD1 on 5 matching bases. The V end was cut by 0 bases, the J end by 8 bases, with 14 bases between. Germline values: CDR1 SGHRS, CDR2 YFSETQ. This CDR3 region has 15 residues. DNA for the CDR3: TGCGCCAGCAGCTTGGAGGGGCGATTATCGGAAAAACTGTTTTTT. It specifies CASSLEGRLSEKLFF.

J is TRBJ2-3 and V is TRBV10-3, with a possible D match to TRBD2 (6 bases). Germline assignment: CDR1 ENHRY and CDR2 SYGVKD. The CDR3 sequence is 12 residues long. Trimming left V 3 bases short and J 10 bases short, with 11 bases between. CDR3 coding DNA: TGTGCCATCAGTGACGGGGGACTTTCGCAGTATTTT. It codes for CAISDGGLSQYF.

The rearrangement links TRBV19 to TRBJ2-7; D is unclear. CDR1 and CDR2 (germline): LNHDA, SQIVND (reference sequence). This CDR3 has 13 amino acids. The V end lost 10 bases, the J end lost 3 bases, and 16 bases lay between the germline ends. The CDR3 reads CATRGARDYEQYF. Written as DNA, the CDR3 is TGTGCCACTCGAGGAGCAAGAGACTACGAGCAGTACTTC.

V usage is TRBV9 and J usage is TRBJ1-2, with no clear D. Germline V gives CDR1 SGDLS, CDR2 YYNGEE. The CDR3 loop spans 14 amino acids. V lost 4 bases and J 0 bases, leaving 10 bases between the germline ends. The CDR3 spells CASSSISTNYGYTF. In DNA, the CDR3 is TGTGCCAGCAGCTCAATCAGCACTAACTATGGCTACACCTTC.

This clone was seen more than once but under ten times. The chain recombines TRBV2 with TRBJ2-3; D is perhaps TRBD1 (6 bases). V was trimmed by 8 bases and J by 5 bases, leaving 8 bases between them. The germline CDR1 and CDR2 sequences are SNHLY and FYNNEI. CDR3 length: 11 residues. Here the CDR3 DNA reads TGTGCCAGCGCCAGGGGAGATACGCAGTATTTT. This codes for CASARGDTQYF.

The V call is TRBV5-1, the J call TRBJ2-7; 7 positions agree with TRBD1. The CDR3 consists of 15 residues. Trimming cost V 0 bases and J 1 base; bases outside gene matches: 4. Germline CDR1 is SGHRS and CDR2 is YFSETQ. CDR3 sequence: CASSLERQGSYEQYF. The CDR3 nucleotides read TGCGCCAGCAGCTTGGAGCGACAGGGTTCCTACGAGCAGTACTTC.

This clone occurred a few times. The CDR3 DNA sequence: TGTGCCACCAGCAGTAATCTCGACAAGGGGTATCAGCCCCAGCATTTT. It is translated as CATSSNLDKGYQPQHF. This sequence joins TRBV15 and TRBJ1-5, with TRBD1 as a possible D gene (5 bases). In germline, CDR1 is LNHNV, CDR2 YYDKDF (reference sequence). The CDR3 sequence is 16 residues long. Trimming stripped 3 bases from V and 5 bases from J, with 17 bases between.

The chain has TRBV7-2 and TRBJ2-3, with D uncertain. V was pared by 0 bases and J by 5 bases, with 6 bases between. The germline V gene has CDR1 SGHTA and CDR2 FQGNSA. CDR3 length: 13 amino acids. The DNA of the CDR3 is TGTGCCAGCAGCTTAGCTGGCGTAGATACGCAGTATTTT. This sequence encodes CASSLAGVDTQYF.

The J gene is TRBJ1-2, the V gene TRBV5-6, with TRBD1 matching over 7 bases. This CDR3 has 12 amino acids. J lost 7 bases, V lost 0 bases, and 0 bases had no gene match. Germline values: CDR1 SGHDT, CDR2 YYEEEE. The CDR3 loop reads CASSLGQGGYTF. For the CDR3, the DNA is TGTGCCAGCAGCTTGGGACAGGGTGGCTACACCTTC.

This clone has only a few counts. This chain connects TRBV4-1 to TRBJ2-1; no firm D call. Germline V CDR1 and CDR2: MGHRA, YSYEKL. The V end lost 4 bases, the J end lost 8 bases, and 12 bases lay between the germline ends. The CDR3 runs to 13 residues. In DNA, the CDR3 is TGCGCCAGCAGCCGCTTTCCCCAGGATGAGCAGTTCTTC. Protein product: CASSRFPQDEQFF.

This chain connects TRBV29-1 to TRBJ1-5, with TRBD1 as a possible D gene (6 bases). V was shortened by 7 bases and J by 4 bases, with 17 bases between the two germline ends. CDR1 SQVTM and CDR2 ANQGSEA come from the germline V gene. The length of the CDR3 is 14 residues. CDR3 nucleotides: TGCAGCGCCCGCGGTGTAGGGGGTAATCAGCCCCAGCATTTT. Residues: CSARGVGGNQPQHF.

This clone was seen only a few times. The chain employs TRBV4-3 and TRBJ2-1; perhaps TRBD2 as D (6 bases). Trimming stripped 1 base from V and 4 bases from J, with 14 bases between. In germline, CDR1 is LGHNA, CDR2 YSLEER. CDR3 length equals 16 residues. The CDR3 region has the DNA TGCGCCAGCAGCCAAGGACACTATCGGGGGTACAATGAGCAGTTCTTC. Encoded protein: CASSQGHYRGYNEQFF.

This clone was found a few times. The chain couples TRBV6-5 to TRBJ2-7; D possibly uses TRBD1 or TRBD2 (5 bases each). The CDR3 has 14 amino acids. Trimming removed 4 bases at V and 3 bases at J, with 13 bases between. Germline V gene data show CDR1 as MNHEY and CDR2 as SVGAGI. CDR3 amino acids: CASSFGTGYYEQYF. The CDR3 DNA follows: TGTGCCAGCAGTTTCGGGACGGGATACTACGAGCAGTACTTC.